The present TCR beta chain was sequenced within a study of T cell repertoires in cytomegalovirus infection. General study findings and limits: The study identified carriers of CMV plus the relevant HLA from cumulative public TCR beta family frequency.

As concerns this clonotype: Its antigen is unidentified.

The CDR3 runs 13 residues. V shed 4 bases and J 5 bases; nucleotides not matched to a gene: 7. CDR1 DFQATT and CDR2 SNEGSKA come from the germline V gene (reference sequence). MiXCR, applied by TCRdb to the reads, yields one record per CDR3 protein. The sample contains 150,000 to 200,000 distinct CDR3 sequences, roughly 27% of which appear only once. The specimen sequenced was PBMCs. The chain couples TRBV20-1 to TRBJ2-5, with 7 bases aligning to TRBD2. The TCR originated in a human donor in good health (CMV status not recorded). Some clones in this sample may be carry-over from other donors' samples. The CDR3 loop is CSAIKGGGETQYF. Here the CDR3 DNA reads TGCAGTGCTATAAAGGGCGGGGGTGAGACCCAGTACTTC.